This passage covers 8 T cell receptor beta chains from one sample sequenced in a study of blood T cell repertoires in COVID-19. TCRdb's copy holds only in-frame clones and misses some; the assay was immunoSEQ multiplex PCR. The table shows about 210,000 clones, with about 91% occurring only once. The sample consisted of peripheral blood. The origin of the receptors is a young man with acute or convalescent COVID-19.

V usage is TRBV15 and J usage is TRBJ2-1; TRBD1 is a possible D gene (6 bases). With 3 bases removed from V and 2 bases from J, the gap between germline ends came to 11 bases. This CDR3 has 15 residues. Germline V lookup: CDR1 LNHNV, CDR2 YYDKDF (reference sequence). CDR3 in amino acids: CATSSTGLPYNEQFF. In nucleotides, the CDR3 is TGTGCCACCAGCAGCACAGGGCTACCCTACAATGAGCAGTTCTTC. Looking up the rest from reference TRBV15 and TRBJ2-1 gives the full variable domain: DAMVIQNPRYQVTQFGKPVTLSCSQTLNHNVMYWYQQKSSQAPKLLFHYYDKDFNNEADTPDNFQSRRPNTSFCFLDIRSPGLGDTAMYLCATSSTGLPYNEQFFGPGTRLTVL.

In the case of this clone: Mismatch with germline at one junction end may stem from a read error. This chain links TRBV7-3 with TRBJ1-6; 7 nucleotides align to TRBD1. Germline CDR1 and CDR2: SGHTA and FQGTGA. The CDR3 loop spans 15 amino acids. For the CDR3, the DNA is TGTGCCAGCAGCCTAACAGGGGATGGTAATTCACCCCTCCACTTT. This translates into CASSLTGDGNSPLHF.

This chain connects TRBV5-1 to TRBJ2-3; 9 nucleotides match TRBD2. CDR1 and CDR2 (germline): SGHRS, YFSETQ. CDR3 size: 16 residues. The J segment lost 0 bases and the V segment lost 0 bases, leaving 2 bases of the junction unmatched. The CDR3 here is CASSLVAGDSTDTQYF. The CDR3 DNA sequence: TGCGCCAGCAGCTTGGTAGCGGGAGACAGCACAGATACGCAGTATTTT.

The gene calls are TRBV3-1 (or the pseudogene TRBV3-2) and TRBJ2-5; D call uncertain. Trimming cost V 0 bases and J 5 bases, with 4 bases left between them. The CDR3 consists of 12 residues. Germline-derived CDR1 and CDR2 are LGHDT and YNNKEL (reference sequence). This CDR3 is CASSQDIETQYF. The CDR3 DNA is TGTGCCAGCAGCCAAGATATCGAGACCCAGTACTTC.

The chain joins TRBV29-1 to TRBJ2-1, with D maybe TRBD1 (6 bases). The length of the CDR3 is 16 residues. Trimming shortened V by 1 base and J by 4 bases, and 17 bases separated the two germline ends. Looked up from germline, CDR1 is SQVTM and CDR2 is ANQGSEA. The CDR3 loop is CSVEAPGQGYYNEQFF. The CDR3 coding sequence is TGCAGCGTTGAAGCCCCAGGGCAGGGGTATTACAATGAGCAGTTCTTC.

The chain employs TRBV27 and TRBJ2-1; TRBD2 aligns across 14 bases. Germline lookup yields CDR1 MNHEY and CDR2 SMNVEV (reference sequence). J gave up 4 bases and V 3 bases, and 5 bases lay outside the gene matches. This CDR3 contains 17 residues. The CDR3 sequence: CASSLGLAGVAYNEQFF. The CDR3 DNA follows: TGTGCCAGCAGTTTGGGACTAGCGGGAGTCGCGTACAATGAGCAGTTCTTC.

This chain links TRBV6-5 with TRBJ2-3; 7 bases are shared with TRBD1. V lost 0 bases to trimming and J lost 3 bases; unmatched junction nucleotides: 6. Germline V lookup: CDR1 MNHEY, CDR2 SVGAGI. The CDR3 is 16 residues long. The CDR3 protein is CASSYSRDSLTDTQYF. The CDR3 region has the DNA TGTGCCAGCAGTTACTCCCGGGACAGTCTGACAGATACGCAGTATTTT.

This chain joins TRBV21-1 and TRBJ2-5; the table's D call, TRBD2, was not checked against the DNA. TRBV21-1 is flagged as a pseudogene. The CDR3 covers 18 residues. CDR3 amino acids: CASSPRLAGPRGEETQYF. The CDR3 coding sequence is TGTGCCAGCAGCCCTCGGCTAGCGGGACCTAGAGGGGAAGAGACCCAGTACTTC.